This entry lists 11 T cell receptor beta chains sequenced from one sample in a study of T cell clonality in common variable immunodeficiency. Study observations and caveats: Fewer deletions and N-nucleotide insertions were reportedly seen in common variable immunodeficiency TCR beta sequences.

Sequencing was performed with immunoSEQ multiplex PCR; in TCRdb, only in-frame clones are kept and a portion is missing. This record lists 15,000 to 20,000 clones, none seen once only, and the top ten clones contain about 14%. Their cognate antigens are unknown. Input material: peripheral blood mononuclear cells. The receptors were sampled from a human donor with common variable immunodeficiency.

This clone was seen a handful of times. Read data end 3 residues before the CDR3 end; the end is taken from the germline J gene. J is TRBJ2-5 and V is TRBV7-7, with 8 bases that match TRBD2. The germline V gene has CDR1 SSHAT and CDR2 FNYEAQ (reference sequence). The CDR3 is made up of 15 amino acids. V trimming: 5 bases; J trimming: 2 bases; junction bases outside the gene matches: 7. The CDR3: CASSPTGGGQETQYF. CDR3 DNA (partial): TGTGCCAGCAGCCCAACCGGGGGGGGGCAAGAGACC. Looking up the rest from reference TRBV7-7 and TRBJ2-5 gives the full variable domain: GAGVSQSPRYKVTKRGQDVTLRCDPISSHATLYWYQQALGQGPEFLTYFNYEAQPDKSGLPSDRFSAERPEGSISTLTIQRTEQRDSAMYRCASSPTGGGQETQYFGPGTRLLVL.

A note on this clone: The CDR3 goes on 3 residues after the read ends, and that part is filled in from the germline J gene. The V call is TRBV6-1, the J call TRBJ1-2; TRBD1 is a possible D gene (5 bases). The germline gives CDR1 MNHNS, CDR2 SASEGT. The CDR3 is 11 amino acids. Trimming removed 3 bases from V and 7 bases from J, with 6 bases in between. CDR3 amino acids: CASSEGGGYTF. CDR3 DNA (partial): TGTGCCAGCAGTGAGGGGGGTGGC.

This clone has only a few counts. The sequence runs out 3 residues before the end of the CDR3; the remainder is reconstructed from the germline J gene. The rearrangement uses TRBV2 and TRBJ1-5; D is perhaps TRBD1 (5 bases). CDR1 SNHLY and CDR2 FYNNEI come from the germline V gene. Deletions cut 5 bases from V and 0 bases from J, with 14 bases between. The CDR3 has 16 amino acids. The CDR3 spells CASSLQVTPSNQPQHF. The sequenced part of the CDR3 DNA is TGTGCCAGCAGTTTACAGGTAACCCCTAGCAATCAGCCC.

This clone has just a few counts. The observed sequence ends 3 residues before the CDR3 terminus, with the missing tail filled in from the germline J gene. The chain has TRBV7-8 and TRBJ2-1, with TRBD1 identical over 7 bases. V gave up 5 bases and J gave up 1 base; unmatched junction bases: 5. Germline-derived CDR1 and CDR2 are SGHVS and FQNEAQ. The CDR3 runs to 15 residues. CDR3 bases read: TGTGCCAGCAGCCTAGGGGGACAGTCCTACAATGAG. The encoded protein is CASSLGGQSYNE. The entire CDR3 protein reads CASSLGGQSYNEQFF.

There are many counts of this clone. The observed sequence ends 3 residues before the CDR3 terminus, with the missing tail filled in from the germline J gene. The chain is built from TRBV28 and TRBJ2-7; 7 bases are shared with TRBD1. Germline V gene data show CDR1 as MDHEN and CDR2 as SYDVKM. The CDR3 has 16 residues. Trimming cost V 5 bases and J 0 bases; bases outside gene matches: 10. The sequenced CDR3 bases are TGTGCCAGCAGTCCTCCTGACAGGGTGAGCTCCTACGAG. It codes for CASSPPDRVSSYE. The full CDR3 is CASSPPDRVSSYEQYF. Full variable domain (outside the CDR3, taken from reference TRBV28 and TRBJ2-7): DVKVTQSSRYLVKRTGEKVFLECVQDMDHENMFWYRQDPGLGLRLIYFSYDVKMKEKGDIPEGYSVSREKKERFSLILESASTNQTSMYLCASSPPDRVSSYEQYFGPGTRLTVT.

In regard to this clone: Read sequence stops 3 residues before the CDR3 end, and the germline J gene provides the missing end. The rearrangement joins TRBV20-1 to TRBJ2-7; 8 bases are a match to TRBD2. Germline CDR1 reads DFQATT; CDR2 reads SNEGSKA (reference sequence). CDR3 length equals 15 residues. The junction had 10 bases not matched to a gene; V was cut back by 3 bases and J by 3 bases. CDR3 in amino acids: CSASLPSGGNYEQYF. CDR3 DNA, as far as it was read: TGCAGTGCTAGTTTGCCCAGCGGGGGAAACTACGAG.

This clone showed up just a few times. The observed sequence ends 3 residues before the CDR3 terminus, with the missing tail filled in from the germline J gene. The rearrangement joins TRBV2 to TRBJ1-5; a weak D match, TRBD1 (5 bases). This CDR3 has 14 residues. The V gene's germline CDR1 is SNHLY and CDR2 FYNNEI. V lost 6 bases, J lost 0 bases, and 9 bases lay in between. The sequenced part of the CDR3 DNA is TGTGCCAGCAGGACAGTTAATAGCAATCAGCCC. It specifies CASRTVNSNQP. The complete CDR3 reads CASRTVNSNQPQHF.

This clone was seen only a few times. This chain's CDR3 is CASSGPDRADGYTF. The covered CDR3 bases are TGTGCCAGCAGTGGCCCTGACAGGGCAGATGGC. J is TRBJ1-2 and V is TRBV2; 7 bases map to TRBD1. The CDR3 end falls 3 residues outside the read, so it is completed with the germline J gene. This CDR3 contains 14 residues. Looked up from germline, CDR1 is SNHLY and CDR2 is FYNNEI. Germline trimming cut 4 bases from V and 6 bases from J; bases unmatched to any gene: 8.

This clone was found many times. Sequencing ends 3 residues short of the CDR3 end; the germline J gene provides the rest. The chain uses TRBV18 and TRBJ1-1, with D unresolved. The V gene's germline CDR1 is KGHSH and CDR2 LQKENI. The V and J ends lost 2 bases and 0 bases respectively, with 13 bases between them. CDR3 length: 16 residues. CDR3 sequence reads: CASSPYAAGVNTEAFF. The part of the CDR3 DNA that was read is TGTGCCAGCTCACCATACGCCGCCGGGGTGAACACTGAA. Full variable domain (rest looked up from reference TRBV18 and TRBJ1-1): NAGVMQNPRHLVRRRGQEARLRCSPMKGHSHVYWYRQLPEEGLKFMVYLQKENIIDESGMPKERFSAEFPKEGPSILRIQQVVRGDSAAYFCASSPYAAGVNTEAFFGQGTRLTVV.

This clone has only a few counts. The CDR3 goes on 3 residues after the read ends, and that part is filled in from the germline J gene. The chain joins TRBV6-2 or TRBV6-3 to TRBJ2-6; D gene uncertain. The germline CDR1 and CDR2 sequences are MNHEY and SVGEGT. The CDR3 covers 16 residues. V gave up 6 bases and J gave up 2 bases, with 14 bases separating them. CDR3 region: CASSRRVPAGANVLTF. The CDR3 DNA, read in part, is TGTGCCAGCAGCCGCCGGGTTCCTGCTGGGGCCAACGTC.

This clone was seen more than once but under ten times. CDR3 DNA (partial): TGCGCCAGCAGGAGGAATAGACAGGGGAACTATGGC. It codes for CASRRNRQGNYG. The CDR3 reads in full as CASRRNRQGNYGYTF. This chain uses TRBV5-1 with TRBJ1-2; TRBD1 matches 8 bases. The missing CDR3 end, 3 residues past where the read stops, is filled in from the germline J gene. Germline CDR1 and CDR2: SGHRS and YFSETQ. The ends lost 5 bases at V and 2 bases at J; junction bases unmatched: 8. CDR3 length: 15 residues.